The 23 T cell receptor beta chains below were found in one sample sequenced in a study of T cell repertoires in cytomegalovirus infection. These receptors' antigens are unknown. A single record per CDR3 protein comes from TCRdb applying MiXCR to the reads. The sample records about 310,000 distinct CDR3 sequences, 20% to 30% being singletons. This material consisted of cultured PBMCs, taken from culture after CMV antigen stimulation. These receptors all come from a human donor in good health (CMV status not recorded). Some clones in this sample may be carry-over from other donors' samples.

This clonotype was recorded a few times. The rearrangement joins TRBV7-8 to TRBJ1-1; D is unclear. Trimming took off 5 bases at V and 1 base at J, with 14 bases between the two ends. The CDR3 is 15 amino acids. From germline, CDR1 is SGHVS and CDR2 FQNEAQ. The CDR3 coding sequence is TGTGCCAGCAGCCCACCCCGGACTGGGAACACTGAAGCTTTCTTT. Protein: CASSPPRTGNTEAFF.

This clonotype occurred a few times. This sequence joins TRBV19 and TRBJ2-5; TRBD2 agrees at 12 bases. Trimming at V came to 9 bases and at J to 1 base, leaving 12 bases not matched to a gene. Germline-derived CDR1 and CDR2 are LNHDA and SQIVND (reference sequence). The CDR3 consists of 17 residues. The CDR3 region is CARSTPGLAGFQETQYF. The CDR3 DNA is TGTGCCAGATCAACCCCCGGACTAGCGGGATTCCAAGAGACCCAGTACTTC.

This clonotype was counted many times. The genes are TRBV7-8 and TRBJ2-1; 14 positions match TRBD2. The CDR3 loop spans 17 amino acids. The V segment lost 1 base and the J segment 7 bases; nucleotides outside the gene matches: 6. Germline CDR1 reads SGHVS; CDR2 reads FQNEAQ. The CDR3 nucleotides read TGTGCCAGCAGCTTAGGTCTGGGACTAGCGGGAGAGAATGAGCAGTTCTTC. As protein: CASSLGLGLAGENEQFF.

This chain uses TRBV27 with TRBJ2-4; D call uncertain. The V gene's germline CDR1 is MNHEY and CDR2 SMNVEV (reference sequence). V gave up 1 base and J gave up 6 bases, with 10 bases separating them. This CDR3 has 14 amino acids. CDR3 amino acids: CASSLFDKGNIQYF. The CDR3 DNA reads TGTGCCAGCAGTTTATTCGACAAGGGAAACATTCAGTACTTC.

This clonotype was seen only a few times. The chain is built from TRBV12-5 and TRBJ2-7; D call uncertain. Deletions cut 1 base from V and 3 bases from J, with 1 base between. The CDR3 totals 11 residues. From germline, CDR1 is LGHNT and CDR2 FRNRAP. For the CDR3, the DNA is TGTGCTAGTGGTTTGGGCTACGAGCAGTACGTC. It encodes CASGLGYEQYV.

This sequence joins TRBV7-9 and TRBJ2-5; the match to TRBD2 covers 14 bases. Germline values: CDR1 SEHNR, CDR2 FQNEAQ (reference sequence). CDR3 length: 20 amino acids. Trimming took 0 bases from V and 5 from J; bases not matched to a gene: 14. CDR3: CASSLAKGLAGAQARETQYF. For the CDR3, the DNA is TGTGCCAGCAGCTTAGCGAAGGGACTAGCGGGAGCGCAAGCTCGGGAGACCCAGTACTTC.

This clonotype was observed a handful of times. The chain links TRBV7-3 to TRBJ1-2; 7 positions agree with TRBD1. J gave up 8 bases and V 4 bases, and 13 bases lay outside the gene matches. The length of the CDR3 is 15 residues. The germline CDR1 and CDR2 sequences are SGHTA and FQGTGA. DNA for the CDR3: TGTGCCAGCAGCTCACTTGGAGGGGGCGTTGGAGGCTACACCTTC. Protein sequence: CASSSLGGGVGGYTF.

This clonotype came up a few times. V usage is TRBV7-8 and J usage is TRBJ2-3; TRBD2 aligns across 11 bases. Germline assignment: CDR1 SGHVS and CDR2 FQNEAQ. V shed 4 bases and J 5 bases; nucleotides not matched to a gene: 5. The CDR3 length is 15 residues. The CDR3 loop reads CASSSRGLAGDTQYF. The CDR3 region has the DNA TGTGCCAGCAGCTCCCGTGGACTAGCGGGAGATACGCAGTATTTT. The entire variable domain, with the rest obtained from reference TRBV7-8 and TRBJ2-3, is as follows: GAGVSQSPRYKVAKRGQDVALRCDPISGHVSLFWYQQALGQGPEFLTYFQNEAQLDKSGLPSDRFFAERPEGSVSTLKIQRTQQEDSAVYLCASSSRGLAGDTQYFGPGTRLTVL.

This clonotype was seen ten or more times. The V call is TRBV7-8, the J call TRBJ2-3; TRBD2 matches at 10 bases. This CDR3 has 15 residues. Germline V gene sequence: CDR1 SGHVS, CDR2 FQNEAQ. V lost 1 base, J lost 4 bases, and 2 bases stayed unmatched. CDR3 bases: TGTGCCAGCAGCTTAGGGCTAGCGGGAGCAGATACGCAGTATTTT. Amino acid sequence: CASSLGLAGADTQYF.

The J gene is TRBJ2-3, the V gene TRBV6-2 or TRBV6-3, with TRBD2 matching over 13 bases. The length of the CDR3 is 19 residues. Germline CDR1 reads MNHEY; CDR2 reads SVGEGT. The V and J ends lost 0 bases and 4 bases, in that order; junction bases with no gene match: 10. The CDR3 loop is CASSYSRKTSGRRPDTQYF. The DNA for the CDR3 is TGTGCCAGCAGTTACTCGCGGAAGACTAGCGGGAGGAGGCCAGATACGCAGTATTTT.

This clonotype was detected many times. V gene TRBV7-2 combines with J gene TRBJ2-1, with 8 bases identical to TRBD1. The J segment lost 7 bases and the V segment lost 5 bases, leaving 10 bases of the junction unmatched. CDR1 is SGHTA and CDR2 is FQGNSA in the germline V gene. CDR3 length equals 15 residues. In nucleotides, the CDR3 is TGTGCCAGCAGCGCGTGGACAGGGCCCAGGAATGAGCAGTTCTTC. Protein sequence: CASSAWTGPRNEQFF. The whole variable domain, filled in from reference TRBV7-2 and TRBJ2-1, reads GAGVSQSPSNKVTEKGKDVELRCDPISGHTALYWYRQSLGQGLEFLIYFQGNSAPDKSGLPSDRFSAERTGGSVSTLTIQRTQQEDSAVYLCASSAWTGPRNEQFFGPGTRLTVL.

The V and J genes are TRBV19 and TRBJ1-2; D unclear. The CDR3 consists of 11 residues. V shed 2 bases and J shed 5 bases, with 3 bases lying between them. The germline gives CDR1 LNHDA, CDR2 SQIVND (reference sequence). CDR3 coding DNA: TGTGCCAGTAGTATACAGTATGGCTACACCTTC. Its protein is CASSIQYGYTF.

The chain carries TRBV6-5 and TRBJ2-3; D is perhaps TRBD1 (5 bases). Trimming removed 0 bases at V and 0 bases at J, with 19 bases between. Germline V gene sequence: CDR1 MNHEY, CDR2 SVGAGI. This CDR3 is built from 19 residues. CDR3 sequence: CASSYSGTFVGLSTDTQYF. For the CDR3, the DNA is TGTGCCAGCAGTTACTCCGGAACATTTGTGGGGCTTAGCACAGATACGCAGTATTTT.

The table lists this clonotype with a few counts. The chain combines TRBV6-1 with TRBJ2-7; D perhaps matches TRBD1 (6 bases). The V gene lost 4 bases and the J gene lost 6 bases, with 13 bases spanning the gap. The germline V gene encodes CDR1 MNHNS and CDR2 SASEGT. This CDR3 region has 13 residues. CDR3 protein: CASSGRHRAEQYV. The CDR3 DNA reads TGTGCCAGCAGTGGAAGACACAGGGCCGAGCAGTACGTC.

The chain couples TRBV28 to TRBJ1-5, with unresolved D. This CDR3 is 19 amino acids long. The germline CDR1 and CDR2 sequences are MDHEN and SYDVKM. V shed 6 bases and J shed 2 bases, with 26 bases lying between them. CDR3 in DNA: TGTGCCAGCAGAATAAGCGGTGGTGATAGGAAGTTTGGCAATCAGCCCCAGCATTTT. Translating gives CASRISGGDRKFGNQPQHF. The whole variable domain, filled in from reference TRBV28 and TRBJ1-5, reads DVKVTQSSRYLVKRTGEKVFLECVQDMDHENMFWYRQDPGLGLRLIYFSYDVKMKEKGDIPEGYSVSREKKERFSLILESASTNQTSMYLCASRISGGDRKFGNQPQHFGDGTRLSIL.

The chain links TRBV10-3 to TRBJ2-1; the match to TRBD1 covers 11 bases. CDR3 length: 15 amino acids. The V and J ends lost 5 bases and 4 bases, in that order; junction bases with no gene match: 4. Germline CDR1 reads ENHRY; CDR2 reads SYGVKD. DNA for the CDR3: TGTGCCATCAGTCGGACAGGGGGCGATTACAATGAGCAGTTCTTC. Translated: CAISRTGGDYNEQFF.

This clonotype occurred a few times. The chain is built from TRBV29-1 and TRBJ2-5, with unresolved D. V lost 3 bases and J 0 bases, leaving 11 bases between the germline ends. The CDR3 covers 14 residues. Germline V gene sequence: CDR1 SQVTM, CDR2 ANQGSEA. For the CDR3, the DNA is TGCAGCGTTGACCCGACGTGGTACCAAGAGACCCAGTACTTC. It is translated as CSVDPTWYQETQYF.

This clonotype is a singleton in its sample. The V and J genes are TRBV12-3 or TRBV12-4 and TRBJ2-1; D gene unclear. The CDR3 spans 13 residues. Trimming took 2 bases from V and 7 from J, leaving 9 bases between them. In DNA, the CDR3 is TGTGCCAGCAGTTTACGTCAGCTTAATGAGCAGTTCTTC. Its translation: CASSLRQLNEQFF.

There are a few counts of this clonotype. The CDR3 region has the DNA TGCAGTGCTAGAGCCCGGACTAGAACCTACGAGCAGTACTTC. It yields the protein CSARARTRTYEQYF. The chain carries TRBV20-1 and TRBJ2-7; 7 bases are shared with TRBD2. This CDR3 has 14 residues. Per germline, CDR1 DFQATT and CDR2 SNEGSKA (reference sequence). V lost 1 base to trimming and J lost 2 bases; unmatched junction nucleotides: 5.

The J gene is TRBJ1-6, the V gene TRBV10-3; weak D call: TRBD1 (6 bases). Germline V CDR1 and CDR2: ENHRY, SYGVKD. V lost 3 bases and J lost 7, with 19 bases in between. The CDR3 extends over 17 amino acids. The CDR3 nucleotides are TGTGCCATCAGTGATCAGGGGTGGTATGATGAAAATTCACCCCTCCACTTT. Protein sequence: CAISDQGWYDENSPLHF.

At least ten counts were recorded for this clonotype. V usage is TRBV7-7 and J usage is TRBJ2-6; D is undetermined. CDR3 size: 17 residues. The germline CDR1 and CDR2 sequences are SSHAT and FNYEAQ (reference sequence). The CDR3 DNA sequence: TGTGCTACCTCAGCTGGGTCCCTTACGGCTGGGGCCAACGTCCTGACTTTC. Its protein product is CATSAGSLTAGANVLTF. Filled out from reference TRBV7-7 and TRBJ2-6, the complete variable domain reads GAGVSQSPRYKVTKRGQDVTLRCDPISSHATLYWYQQALGQGPEFLTYFNYEAQPDKSGLPSDRFSAERPEGSISTLTIQRTEQRDSAMYRCATSAGSLTAGANVLTFGAGSRLTVL.

V and J are TRBV29-1 and TRBJ1-1, with D possibly being TRBD1 (5 bases). V lost 4 bases to trimming and J lost 2 bases, with 11 bases between them. Germline CDR1 is SQVTM and CDR2 is ANQGSEA. The CDR3 is 13 residues long. This CDR3 is CSVVRDFNTEAFF. DNA for the CDR3: TGCAGCGTTGTAAGGGACTTCAACACTGAAGCTTTCTTT.

This clonotype has ten or more counts. This chain links TRBV13 with TRBJ1-2, with D possibly TRBD1 on 5 matching bases. The germline V and J ends were trimmed by 6 bases and 3 bases, with 11 bases remaining between them. CDR1 and CDR2 from the germline V gene are PRHDT and FYEKMQ (reference sequence). CDR3 length: 13 residues. CDR3 in amino acids: CASSRGVDYGYTF. CDR3 sequence (DNA): TGTGCCAGCAGTCGAGGGGTTGACTATGGCTACACCTTC.